This TCR beta chain was identified in a study of blood T cell repertoires in COVID-19. Background on the study: T cells, B-cell-depleted T cells, or PBMCs provided the cDNA or gDNA that served as material.

Using immunoSEQ multiplex PCR, the repertoire was profiled, and TCRdb retains in-frame clones only, with some absent. Here the sample spans approximately 270,000 clones, roughly 91% being singletons. CDR1 and CDR2 (germline): LGHDT, YNNKEL (reference sequence). The CDR3 runs 18 residues. The germline V and J ends were trimmed by 3 bases and 9 bases, with 24 bases remaining between them. This sequence joins TRBV3-1 (or the pseudogene TRBV3-2) and TRBJ1-6, with D uncertain. This receptor was taken from a man between 25 and 39 years old with acute or convalescent COVID-19. Sequencing was done on a sample of peripheral blood. CDR3 nucleotide sequence: TGTGCCAGCAGCCATAATCCCCCGGCGGCGGTCGCAATTTCACCCCTCCACTTT. Encoded protein: CASSHNPPAAVAISPLHF.